The rows below give T cell receptor beta chains drawn from one sample of a study of beta chain features in type 1 diabetes. Assay used: immunoSEQ multiplex PCR; TCRdb lists only in-frame clones, some missing. The table has 300,000 to 350,000 clones, 13% seen once; the top ten hold over 0.014%. The sample taken for sequencing was naive CD4+ T cells from blood. All receptors come from a woman under 30 with type 1 diabetes. The CDR3 runs from the conserved cysteine through the conserved F or W. D genes are given only for firm matches. Clone size is not always given. Where it is, it says once, few, many or a class for expanded clones.

v_call	j_call	d_call	clone_size	cdr3_nt	cdr3_aa
TRBV13	TRBJ1-3	-	-	TGTGCCAGCACGGAGCGCGGAAACACCATATATTTT	CASTERGNTIYF
TRBV4-3	TRBJ2-1	TRBD2	few	TGCGCCAGCAGCCAAGAAGACGCGGGGGCCTACAATGAGCAGTTCTTC	CASSQEDAGAYNEQFF
TRBV7-2	TRBJ1-1	-	few	TGTGCCAGCAGCTTAGGCGGTACGGCCCACTTT	CASSLGGTAHF
TRBV7-2	TRBJ2-2	TRBD2	-	TGTGCCGGATGGGGGGGGTCTATGAACACCGGGGAGCTGTTTTTT	CAGWGGSMNTGELFF
TRBV28	TRBJ2-3	-	-	TGTGCCAGCTGGGGGCCTCCGAGCACAGATACGCAGTATTTT	CASWGPPSTDTQYF
TRBV7-9	TRBJ2-1	TRBD1	few	TGTGCCAGCAGCCGACAGGGGAGAAATGAGCAGTTCTTC	CASSRQGRNEQFF
TRBV10-3	TRBJ2-7	TRBD1	-	TGTGCCATCAGTGAGTCCGGACAGGAGCCCTCCGAGCAGTACTTC	CAISESGQEPSEQYF
TRBV28	TRBJ1-2	-	few	TGTGCCACTTCTTCGTTTAACTATGGCTACACCTTC	CATSSFNYGYTF
TRBV29-1	TRBJ1-5	TRBD1	few	TGCAGCGTTGTGGACCCCGCGACAGGGGGCAATCAGCCCCAGCATTTT	CSVVDPATGGNQPQHF
TRBV18	TRBJ2-7	TRBD2	-	TGTGCCAGCTCACCGATCTTAGCGGGAGGTCCCTACGAGCAGTACTTC	CASSPILAGGPYEQYF
TRBV11-2	TRBJ2-3	-	-	TGTGCCAGCAGCTTAGACCAGGGGAATACGCAGTATTTT	CASSLDQGNTQYF
TRBV9	TRBJ2-3	TRBD2	-	TGTGCCAGCAGCTCGACGACAGGACTAGCGGGAGTAGGAGATACGCAGTATTTT	CASSSTTGLAGVGDTQYF
TRBV2	TRBJ1-5	-	-	TGTGCCAGCAGTGAACAGGGGAGAAGCAATCAGCCCCAGCATTTT	CASSEQGRSNQPQHF
TRBV27	TRBJ2-4	-	few	TGTGCCAGCAGTTTCGACAACTCATTAGCCAAAAACATTCAGTACTTC	CASSFDNSLAKNIQYF
TRBV29-1	TRBJ2-3	TRBD2	-	TGCAGCGTTGACTCTGCGGCGGGAGGGCTGCGGGATACGCAGTATTTT	CSVDSAAGGLRDTQYF
TRBV6-1	TRBJ2-3	TRBD1	-	TGTGCCAGCTTTAGACAGGGATCAGATACGCAGTATTTT	CASFRQGSDTQYF
TRBV18	TRBJ2-1	TRBD1	few	TGTGCCAGCTCACCACTCAGGACAGGGGCATACAATGAGCAGTTCTTC	CASSPLRTGAYNEQFF
TRBV5-1	TRBJ2-5	-	-	TGCGCCAGCAGCTTCCAAGCCTCCAAAGAGACCCAGTACTTC	CASSFQASKETQYF
TRBV5-8	TRBJ2-7	-	-	TGTGCCAGCAGCAGCAGGACTTTCTACGAGCAGTACTTC	CASSSRTFYEQYF
TRBV30	TRBJ2-7	TRBD1	few	TGTGCCCCGAAGGTCAGGGGGCTAATCTCCTACGAGCAGTACTTC	CAPKVRGLISYEQYF
TRBV28	TRBJ2-7	-	-	TGTGCCAGCAGTAAGACAGGCCCGAGCTCCTACGAGCAGTACTTC	CASSKTGPSSYEQYF
TRBV18	TRBJ1-1	-	-	TGTGCCAGCTCACCTGGAGGGATGAACACTGAAGCTTTCTTT	CASSPGGMNTEAFF
TRBV7-2	TRBJ2-3	-	few	TGTGCCAGCAGCTTACCGGCGGGGAGCTACACAGATACGCAGTATTTT	CASSLPAGSYTDTQYF
TRBV5-1	TRBJ1-5	TRBD1	-	TGCGCCAGCAGCTCCGGGACAGCAAATCAGCCCCAGCATTTT	CASSSGTANQPQHF
TRBV2	TRBJ1-2	TRBD1	few	TGTGCCAGCAGCTCCTTGGGACAGGGCCTCTATGGCTACACCTTC	CASSSLGQGLYGYTF
TRBV15	TRBJ2-3	-	few	TGTGCCACCAGCAGACCCTTAGGGGGAGATACGCAGTATTTT	CATSRPLGGDTQYF
TRBV30	TRBJ2-2	-	-	TGTGCCTGGGACCCCCAGGTAGGAAGCGGGGAGCTGTTTTTT	CAWDPQVGSGELFF
TRBV4-1	TRBJ1-3	TRBD1	-	TGCGCCAGCAGCCCAATGGACAGGGACCCGGCTTTTAGATATTTT	CASSPMDRDPAFRYF
TRBV29-1	TRBJ1-1	-	few	TGCAGCGTTGTAAGATCAAGCGATACTGAAGCTTTCTTT	CSVVRSSDTEAFF
TRBV18	TRBJ1-1	TRBD1	few	TGTGCCAGCTCACCTCGGGACAGGGACACTGAAGCTTTCTTT	CASSPRDRDTEAFF
TRBV19	TRBJ2-7	TRBD1	few	TGTGCCAGTAGTATAAACGGGGACAGCGAGTACGAGCAGTACTTC	CASSINGDSEYEQYF
TRBV18	TRBJ1-1	-	-	TGTGCCAGCTCAGCCCCAAACAGGGAGAACACTGAAGCTTTCTTT	CASSAPNRENTEAFF
TRBV28	TRBJ1-5	TRBD1	few	TGTGCCAGCAGTTTAAGGGGGACAGGGGGCAATCAGCCCCAGCATTTT	CASSLRGTGGNQPQHF
TRBV29-1	TRBJ1-1	TRBD1	few	TGCAGCGTTGATGGGACAGGGGGCACTGAAGCTTTCTTT	CSVDGTGGTEAFF
TRBV5-1	TRBJ2-2	-	-	TGCGCCAGCAGCTTGGGTCGCGAGGGCGGGGAGCTGTTTTTT	CASSLGREGGELFF
TRBV15	TRBJ2-1	-	-	TGTGCCACCAGCGGTCCGGGTGGGAAAGGGGGATCGCAGTTCTTC	CATSGPGGKGGSQFF
TRBV5-4	TRBJ2-1	-	-	TGTGCCAGCAGCTTGGCGGGACTCGGGGCGGGGCAGTTCTTC	CASSLAGLGAGQFF
TRBV5-4	TRBJ2-1	TRBD2	-	TGTGCCAGCACCAAAGCGGGAGGCTTCAATGTTGAGCAGTTCTTC	CASTKAGGFNVEQFF
TRBV18	TRBJ1-1	TRBD1	-	TGTGCCAGCTCACCTCAGGGGGCGAGCACTGAAGCTTTCTTT	CASSPQGASTEAFF
TRBV4-1	TRBJ2-3	TRBD2	-	TGCGCCAGCAGTTCACCCCGGACGGGGGAGGGCCGAGATACGCAGTATTTT	CASSSPRTGEGRDTQYF